Only a few counts were recorded for the clone carrying this T cell receptor (beta chain). Its specificity is not known. This sample is part of a study of tumor and adjacent non-tumor tissue in lung cancer. TCRbeta libraries were built with three rounds of nested PCR, modified from ARM-PCR. Using its own MiXCR run on the multiplex PCR reads, TCRdb lists one record per CDR3 protein. The data contain around 140,000 distinct CDR3 sequences, roughly 66% of them singletons. The CDR3 has 15 amino acids. Per germline, CDR1 SGHAT and CDR2 FQNNGV. J was trimmed by 9 bases and V by 11 bases; bases with no gene match: 15. The template was RNA from unsorted bulk tissue. Notes on the study in general: Top 100 clones took a larger repertoire share in normal lung.

The TCR comes from a man aged 55 to 69 with small cell lung cancer. The sample was lung tumor tissue. The chain carries TRBV11-2 and TRBJ2-1, with 11 bases matching TRBD2. The CDR3 sequence is CAGSFGSGRAGEQFF. CDR3 DNA: TGTGCCGGTAGCTTCGGTAGCGGGAGGGCCGGTGAGCAGTTCTTC.